This T cell receptor (beta chain) was sequenced in a study of response to subunit inactivated influenza vaccine. One entry per CDR3 protein results from TCRdb running MiXCR on the RT-PCR reads. The sample includes some 570,000 distinct CDR3 sequences, around 10% of them seen just once. CDR1 and CDR2 (germline): DFQATT, SNEGSKA (reference sequence). V trimming: 6 bases; J trimming: 2 bases; junction bases outside the gene matches: 10. The length of the CDR3 is 14 residues. These data were also filed under a second study, of T cells expressing NK-cell markers. Per that study: UMIs were included in TCR beta cDNA generated by 5'RACE template switching. The study drew TCR beta repertoires from sorted CD3+CD56+NKG2C+, CD3+CD56+NKG2C- and CD3+CD56-NKG2C+ T cells. Seven of the eight sequenced donors were HCMV-seropositive; one was seronegative. Six donors carried dominant NKG2C+ clonotypes that made up about 1.0-7.0% of their CD8+ T cells. Researchers report these clonotypes also headed the CD3+CD56-NKG2C+ fraction in a few donors.

The receptor was derived from a man over 45 who received an inactivated influenza vaccine. Sequenced here: PBMCs from blood, sampled on the day of vaccination. The chain links TRBV20-1 to TRBJ2-7, with 7 positions matching TRBD2. CDR3 nucleotide sequence: TGCAGTGCGCGGACTAGTTTCTATCCCTACGAGCAGTACTTC. It specifies CSARTSFYPYEQYF.